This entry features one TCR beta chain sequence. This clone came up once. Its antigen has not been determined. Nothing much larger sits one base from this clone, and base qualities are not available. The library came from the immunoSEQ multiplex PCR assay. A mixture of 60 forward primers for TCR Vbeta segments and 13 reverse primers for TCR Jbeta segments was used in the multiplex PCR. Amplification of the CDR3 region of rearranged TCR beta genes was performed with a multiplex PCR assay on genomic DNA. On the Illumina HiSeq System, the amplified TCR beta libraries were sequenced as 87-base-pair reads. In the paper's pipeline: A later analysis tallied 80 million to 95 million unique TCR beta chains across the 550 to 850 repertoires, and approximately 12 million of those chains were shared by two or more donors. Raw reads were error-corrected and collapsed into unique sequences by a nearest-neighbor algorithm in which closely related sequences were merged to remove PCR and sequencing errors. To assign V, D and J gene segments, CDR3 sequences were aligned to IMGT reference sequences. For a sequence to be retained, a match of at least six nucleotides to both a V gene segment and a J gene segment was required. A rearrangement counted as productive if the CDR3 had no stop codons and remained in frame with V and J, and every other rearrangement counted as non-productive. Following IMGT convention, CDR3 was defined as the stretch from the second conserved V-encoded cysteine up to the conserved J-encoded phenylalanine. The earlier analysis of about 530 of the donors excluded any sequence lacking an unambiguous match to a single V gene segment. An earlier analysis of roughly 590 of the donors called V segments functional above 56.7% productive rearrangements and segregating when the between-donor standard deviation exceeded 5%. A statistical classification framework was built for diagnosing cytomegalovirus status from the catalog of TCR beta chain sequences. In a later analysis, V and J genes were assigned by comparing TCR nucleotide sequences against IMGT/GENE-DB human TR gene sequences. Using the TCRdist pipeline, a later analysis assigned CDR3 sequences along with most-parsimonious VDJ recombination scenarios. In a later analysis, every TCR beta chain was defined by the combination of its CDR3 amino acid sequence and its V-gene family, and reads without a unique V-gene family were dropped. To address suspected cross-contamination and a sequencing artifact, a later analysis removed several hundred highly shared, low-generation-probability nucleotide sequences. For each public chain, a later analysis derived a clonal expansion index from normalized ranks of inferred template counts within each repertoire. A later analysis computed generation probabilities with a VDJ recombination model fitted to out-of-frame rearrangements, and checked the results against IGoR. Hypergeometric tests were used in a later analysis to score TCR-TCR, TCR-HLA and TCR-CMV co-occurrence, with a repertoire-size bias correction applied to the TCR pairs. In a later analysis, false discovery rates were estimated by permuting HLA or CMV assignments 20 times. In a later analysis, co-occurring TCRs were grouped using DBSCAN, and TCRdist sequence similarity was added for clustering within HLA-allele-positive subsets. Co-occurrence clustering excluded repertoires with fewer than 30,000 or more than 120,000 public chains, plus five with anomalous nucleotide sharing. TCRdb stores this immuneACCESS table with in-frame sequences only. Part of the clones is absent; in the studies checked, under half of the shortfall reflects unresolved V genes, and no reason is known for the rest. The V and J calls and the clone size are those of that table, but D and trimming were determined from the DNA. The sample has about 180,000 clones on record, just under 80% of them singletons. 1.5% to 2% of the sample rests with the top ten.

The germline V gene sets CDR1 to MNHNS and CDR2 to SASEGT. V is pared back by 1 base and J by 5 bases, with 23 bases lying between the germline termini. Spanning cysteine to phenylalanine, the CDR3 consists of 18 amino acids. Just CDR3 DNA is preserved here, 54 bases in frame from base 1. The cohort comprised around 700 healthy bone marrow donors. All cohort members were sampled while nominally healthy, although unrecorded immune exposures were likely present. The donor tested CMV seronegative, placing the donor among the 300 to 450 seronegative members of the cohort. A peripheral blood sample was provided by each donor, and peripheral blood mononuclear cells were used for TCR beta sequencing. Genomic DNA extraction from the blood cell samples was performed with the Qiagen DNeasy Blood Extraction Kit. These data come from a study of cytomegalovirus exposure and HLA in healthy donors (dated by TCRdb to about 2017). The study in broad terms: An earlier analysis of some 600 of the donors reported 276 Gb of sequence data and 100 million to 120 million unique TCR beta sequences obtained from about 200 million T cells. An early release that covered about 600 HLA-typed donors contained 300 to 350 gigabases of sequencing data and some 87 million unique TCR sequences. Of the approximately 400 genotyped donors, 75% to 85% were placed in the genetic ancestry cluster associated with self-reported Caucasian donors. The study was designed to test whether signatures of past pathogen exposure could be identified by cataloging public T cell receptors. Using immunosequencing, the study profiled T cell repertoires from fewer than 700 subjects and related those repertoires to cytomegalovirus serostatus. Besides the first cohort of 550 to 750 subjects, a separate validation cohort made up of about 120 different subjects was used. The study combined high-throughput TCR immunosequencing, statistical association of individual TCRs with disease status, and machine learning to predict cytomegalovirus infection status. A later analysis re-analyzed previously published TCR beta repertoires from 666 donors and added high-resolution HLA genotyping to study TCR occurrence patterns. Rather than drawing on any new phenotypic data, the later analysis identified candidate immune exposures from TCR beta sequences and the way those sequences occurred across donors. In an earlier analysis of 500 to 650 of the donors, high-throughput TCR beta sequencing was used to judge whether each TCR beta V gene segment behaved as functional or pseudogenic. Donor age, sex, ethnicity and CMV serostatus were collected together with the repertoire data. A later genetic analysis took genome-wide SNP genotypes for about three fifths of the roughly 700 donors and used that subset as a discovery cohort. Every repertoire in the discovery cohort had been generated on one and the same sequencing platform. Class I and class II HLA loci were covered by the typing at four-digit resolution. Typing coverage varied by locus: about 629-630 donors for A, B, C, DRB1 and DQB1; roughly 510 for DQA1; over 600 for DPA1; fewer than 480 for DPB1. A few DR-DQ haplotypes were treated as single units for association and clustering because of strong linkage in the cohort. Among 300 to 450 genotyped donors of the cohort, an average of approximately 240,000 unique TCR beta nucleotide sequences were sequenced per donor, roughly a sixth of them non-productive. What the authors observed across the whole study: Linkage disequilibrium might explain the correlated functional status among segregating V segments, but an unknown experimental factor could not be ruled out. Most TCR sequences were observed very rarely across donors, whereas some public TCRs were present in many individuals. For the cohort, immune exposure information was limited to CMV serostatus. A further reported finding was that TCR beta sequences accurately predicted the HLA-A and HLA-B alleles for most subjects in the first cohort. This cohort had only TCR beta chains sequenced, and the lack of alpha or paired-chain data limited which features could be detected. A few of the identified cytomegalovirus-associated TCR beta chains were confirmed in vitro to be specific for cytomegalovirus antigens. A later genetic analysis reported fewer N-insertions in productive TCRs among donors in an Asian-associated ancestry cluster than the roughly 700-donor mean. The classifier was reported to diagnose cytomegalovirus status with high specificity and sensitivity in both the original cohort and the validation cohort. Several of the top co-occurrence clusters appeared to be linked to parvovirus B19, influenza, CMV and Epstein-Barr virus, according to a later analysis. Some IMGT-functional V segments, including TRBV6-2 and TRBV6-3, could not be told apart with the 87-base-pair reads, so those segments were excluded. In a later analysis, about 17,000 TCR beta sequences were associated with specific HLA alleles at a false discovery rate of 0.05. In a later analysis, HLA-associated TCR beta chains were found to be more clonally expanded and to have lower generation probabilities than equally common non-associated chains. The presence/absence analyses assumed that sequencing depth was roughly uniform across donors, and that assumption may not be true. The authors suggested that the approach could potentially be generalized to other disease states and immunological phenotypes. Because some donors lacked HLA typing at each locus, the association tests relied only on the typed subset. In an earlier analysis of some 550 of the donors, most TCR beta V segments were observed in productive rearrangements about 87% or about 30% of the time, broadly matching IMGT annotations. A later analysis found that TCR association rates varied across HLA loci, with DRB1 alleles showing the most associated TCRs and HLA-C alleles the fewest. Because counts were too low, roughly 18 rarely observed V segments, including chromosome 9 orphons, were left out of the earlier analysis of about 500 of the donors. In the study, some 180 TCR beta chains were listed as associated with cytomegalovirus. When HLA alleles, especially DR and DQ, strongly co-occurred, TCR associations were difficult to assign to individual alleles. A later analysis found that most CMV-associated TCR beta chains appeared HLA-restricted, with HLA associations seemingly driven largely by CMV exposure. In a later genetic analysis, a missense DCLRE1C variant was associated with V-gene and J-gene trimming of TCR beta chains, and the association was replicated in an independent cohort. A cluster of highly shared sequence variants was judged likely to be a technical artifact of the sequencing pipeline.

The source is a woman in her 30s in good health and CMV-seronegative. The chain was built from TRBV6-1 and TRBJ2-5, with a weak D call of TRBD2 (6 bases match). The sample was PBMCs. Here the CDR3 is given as CASSEGLIQRVIAETQYF. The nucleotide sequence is TGTGCCAGCAGTGAAGGTTTGATTCAGCGGGTCATCGCGGAGACCCAGTACTTC.